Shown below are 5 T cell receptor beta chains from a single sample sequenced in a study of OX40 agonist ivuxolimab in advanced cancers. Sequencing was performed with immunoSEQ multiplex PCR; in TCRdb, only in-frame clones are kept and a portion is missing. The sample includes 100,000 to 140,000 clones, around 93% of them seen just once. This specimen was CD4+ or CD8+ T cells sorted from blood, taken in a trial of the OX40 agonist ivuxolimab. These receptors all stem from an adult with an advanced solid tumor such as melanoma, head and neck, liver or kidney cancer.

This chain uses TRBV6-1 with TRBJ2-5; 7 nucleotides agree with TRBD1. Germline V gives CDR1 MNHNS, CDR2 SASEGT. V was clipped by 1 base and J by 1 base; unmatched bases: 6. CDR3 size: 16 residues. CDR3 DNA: TGTGCCAGCAGTGAAGATTTTTACAGGGGCCAAGAGACCCAGTACTTC. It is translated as CASSEDFYRGQETQYF.

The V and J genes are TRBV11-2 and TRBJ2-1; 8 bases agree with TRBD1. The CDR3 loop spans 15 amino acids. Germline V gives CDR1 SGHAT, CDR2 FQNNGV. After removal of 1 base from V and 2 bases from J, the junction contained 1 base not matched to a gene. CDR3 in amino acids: CASSLGQGTYNEQFF. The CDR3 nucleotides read TGTGCCAGCAGCTTAGGACAGGGGACCTACAATGAGCAGTTCTTC.

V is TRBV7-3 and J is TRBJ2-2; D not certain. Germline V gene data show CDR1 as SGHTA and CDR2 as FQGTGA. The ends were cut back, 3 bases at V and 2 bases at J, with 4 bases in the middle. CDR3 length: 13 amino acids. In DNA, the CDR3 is TGTGCCAGCAGCTTTAGAAACACCGGGGAGCTGTTTTTT. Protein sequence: CASSFRNTGELFF.

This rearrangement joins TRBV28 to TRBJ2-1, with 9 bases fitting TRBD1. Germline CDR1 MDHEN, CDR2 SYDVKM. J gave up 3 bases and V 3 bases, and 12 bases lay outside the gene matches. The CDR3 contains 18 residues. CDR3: CASSFLGDRARDYNEQFF. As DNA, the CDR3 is TGTGCCAGCAGTTTCTTAGGGGACAGGGCGAGGGACTACAATGAGCAGTTCTTC.

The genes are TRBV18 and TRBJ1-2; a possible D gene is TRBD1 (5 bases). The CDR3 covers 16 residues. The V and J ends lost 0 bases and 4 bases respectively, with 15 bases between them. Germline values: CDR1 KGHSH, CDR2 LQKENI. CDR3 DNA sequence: TGTGCCAGCTCACCACCTTCTGCGGGGCGCGGCTATGGCTACACCTTC. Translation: CASSPPSAGRGYGYTF.